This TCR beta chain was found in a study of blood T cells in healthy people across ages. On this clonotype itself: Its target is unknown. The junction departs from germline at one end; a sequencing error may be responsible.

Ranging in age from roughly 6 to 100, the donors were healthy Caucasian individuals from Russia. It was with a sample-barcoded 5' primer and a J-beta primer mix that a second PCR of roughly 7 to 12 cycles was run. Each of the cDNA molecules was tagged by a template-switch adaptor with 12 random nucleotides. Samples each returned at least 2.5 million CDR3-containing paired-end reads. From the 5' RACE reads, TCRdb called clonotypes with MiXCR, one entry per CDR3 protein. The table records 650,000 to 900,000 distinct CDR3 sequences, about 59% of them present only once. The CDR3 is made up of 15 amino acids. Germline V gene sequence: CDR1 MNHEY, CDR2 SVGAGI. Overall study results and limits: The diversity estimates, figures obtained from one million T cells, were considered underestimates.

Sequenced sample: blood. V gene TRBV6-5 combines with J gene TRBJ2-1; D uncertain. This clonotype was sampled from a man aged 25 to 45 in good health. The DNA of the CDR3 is TGTGCCAGCAGTTATGAGGCCTTCTCCCACAATGAGCAGTTCTTC. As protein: CASSYEAFSHNEQFF.